A single sample is the source of the 22 T cell receptor beta chains below, sequenced in a study of blood T cell repertoires in COVID-19 (dated by TCRdb to the early 2020s). The library was obtained by the immunoSEQ multiplex PCR assay. In its TCRdb copy, this immuneACCESS table keeps in-frame sequences only and misses some clones. Where compared with another copy, unresolved V genes explain less than half of these, and the others have no known cause. The sample table records approximately 36,000 clones; around nine tenths of these occur just once. The ten largest clones add up to 2% to 2.5% of the sample. The sample was peripheral blood. The receptors shown here come from a human donor in a cohort sampled during active COVID-19.

The J gene is TRBJ2-5, the V gene TRBV9, with TRBD2 as a possible D gene (5 bases). This CDR3 is built from 14 residues. V was trimmed by 0 bases and J by 5 bases, leaving 11 bases between them. Per the germline V gene, CDR1 is SGDLS and CDR2 is YYNGEE. This CDR3 is CASSVGTSSETQYF. CDR3 coding DNA: TGTGCCAGCAGCGTAGGTACTAGTTCTGAGACCCAGTACTTC.

The chain is built from TRBV13 and TRBJ2-1; D perhaps matches TRBD1 (5 bases). This CDR3 has 14 residues. V lost 3 bases, J lost 4 bases, and 10 bases lay in between. Germline CDR1 reads PRHDT; CDR2 reads FYEKMQ (reference sequence). This CDR3 reads CASSFGAKYNEQFF. The CDR3 bases are TGTGCCAGCAGCTTTGGGGCTAAGTACAATGAGCAGTTCTTC.

V gene TRBV7-2 combines with J gene TRBJ2-3, with TRBD2 matching 8 bases. Germline CDR1 and CDR2: SGHTA and FQGNSA. Unmatched junction bases numbered 9, after V lost 5 bases and J lost 5 bases. This CDR3 region has 15 residues. The CDR3 reads CASSTSPGGIDTQYF. The CDR3 coding sequence is TGTGCCAGCAGCACCTCCCCGGGGGGGATAGATACGCAGTATTTT.

CDR3 sequence: CASSQQGAGELFF. In nucleotides, the CDR3 is TGTGCCAGCTCCCAACAGGGGGCCGGGGAGCTGTTTTTT. This chain uses TRBV18 with TRBJ2-2; 8 bases fit TRBD1. CDR1 and CDR2 from the germline V gene are KGHSH and LQKENI. This CDR3 region has 13 residues. After removal of 6 bases from V and 6 bases from J, the junction contained 3 bases not matched to a gene.

The gene calls are TRBV4-1 and TRBJ2-4; 11 bases are a match to TRBD2. The V segment lost 3 bases and the J segment 1 base; nucleotides outside the gene matches: 5. Germline values: CDR1 MGHRA, CDR2 YSYEKL. The CDR3 contains 17 residues. CDR3 residues: CASSQGLAGGAKNIQYF. CDR3 nucleotides: TGCGCCAGCAGCCAGGGGTTAGCGGGGGGGGCCAAAAACATTCAGTACTTC.

The chain couples TRBV30 to TRBJ2-1; TRBD1 matches at 8 bases. The CDR3 runs 15 residues. Trimming at V came to 3 bases and at J to 10 bases, leaving 14 bases not matched to a gene. In germline, CDR1 is GTSNPN, CDR2 SVGIG (reference sequence). CDR3 sequence (DNA): TGTGCCTGGAGCCTGACAGGGGAGGCAGGGATCGAGCAGTTCTTC. It yields the protein CAWSLTGEAGIEQFF.

This chain joins TRBV9 and TRBJ2-2, with D tentatively TRBD2 (6 bases). CDR3 length equals 16 residues. Trimming stripped 0 bases from V and 1 base from J, with 10 bases between. Germline assignment: CDR1 SGDLS and CDR2 YYNGEE. The CDR3 DNA follows: TGTGCCAGCAGCGTAGCTGCGGGGCTGAACACCGGGGAGCTGTTTTTT. Translation: CASSVAAGLNTGELFF.

The rearrangement links TRBV19 to TRBJ2-7, with D possibly being TRBD2 (6 bases). Germline CDR1 is LNHDA and CDR2 is SQIVND (reference sequence). The CDR3 is made up of 13 amino acids. V was clipped by 4 bases and J by 1 base, with 8 bases between them. The CDR3 coding sequence is TGTGCCAGTAGTACCGGAGGGTCCTACGAGCAGTACTTC. Its protein is CASSTGGSYEQYF.

In its sample, this clone was seen a few times. The chain joins TRBV5-1 to TRBJ2-4; D might be TRBD1 (6 bases). The V and J ends lost 7 bases and 0 bases respectively, with 26 bases between them. Germline lookup yields CDR1 SGHRS and CDR2 YFSETQ. The CDR3 runs to 19 residues. The CDR3 region has the DNA TGCGCCAGCCCTACCCCAGAAATCAGGGGCCTACTAGCCAAAAACATTCAGTACTTC. Residues: CASPTPEIRGLLAKNIQYF.

The rearrangement links TRBV27 to TRBJ2-2, with 9 bases matching TRBD1. CDR1 is MNHEY and CDR2 is SMNVEV in the germline V gene (reference sequence). V lost 1 base and J lost 6; bases outside the gene matches: 12. The CDR3 extends over 18 amino acids. The CDR3 region has the DNA TGTGCCAGCAGTTTATTCGGGACAGGGACAGGGTCGGCCGGGGAGCTGTTTTTT. This gives the protein CASSLFGTGTGSAGELFF.

Only a few counts were recorded for this clone. This sequence joins TRBV30 and TRBJ1-5, with TRBD1 matching over 9 bases. CDR3 length equals 13 residues. V shed 6 bases and J 7 bases; nucleotides not matched to a gene: 7. Germline values: CDR1 GTSNPN, CDR2 SVGIG (reference sequence). This chain's CDR3 is CACGQGMRQPQHF. In DNA form, the CDR3 reads TGTGCCTGTGGACAGGGGATGAGACAGCCCCAGCATTTT.

The chain links TRBV6-5 to TRBJ2-5; D might be TRBD1 (6 bases). The CDR3 has 13 residues. Trimming took off 4 bases at V and 5 bases at J, with 11 bases between the two ends. Germline CDR1 MNHEY, CDR2 SVGAGI. The CDR3 DNA follows: TGTGCCAGCAGTTCTGTAGGACAGGAGACCCAGTACTTC. Translation gives CASSSVGQETQYF.

The chain employs TRBV5-5 and TRBJ1-1; D is uncertain. The CDR3 sequence is 16 residues long. Between the trimmed V and J ends, which lost 0 bases and 0 bases, there was a span of 12 bases. CDR1 SGHKS and CDR2 YYEKEE come from the germline V gene (reference sequence). The CDR3 DNA reads TGTGCCAGCAGCTTGGGACTGGGAGGAATGAACACTGAAGCTTTCTTT. Protein product: CASSLGLGGMNTEAFF.

The sample holds one count of this clone. This chain connects TRBV7-9 to TRBJ2-3; 9 bases match TRBD2. The CDR3 totals 15 residues. After removal of 5 bases from V and 6 bases from J, the junction contained 9 bases not matched to a gene. Germline-derived CDR1 and CDR2 are SEHNR and FQNEAQ (reference sequence). The CDR3 nucleotides read TGTGCCAGCAGCCCTAGCGGGGAAGAAACGGATACGCAGTATTTT. Encoded protein: CASSPSGEETDTQYF.

The chain employs TRBV6-5 and TRBJ1-2; weak D call: TRBD1 (5 bases). V was shortened by 2 bases and J by 7 bases, with 14 bases between the two germline ends. CDR3 length: 14 residues. CDR1 is MNHEY and CDR2 is SVGAGI in the germline V gene. The CDR3 bases are TGTGCCAGCAGTTACACAAGGGGCGCCTTTGGCTACACCTTC. This encodes CASSYTRGAFGYTF.

Comments on this clone: A junction end diverges from the germline sequence, so it may reflect a read error. V and J are TRBV20-1 and TRBJ2-5, with a weak D call TRBD2 (7 bases). Germline CDR1 is DFQATT and CDR2 is SNEGSKA (reference sequence). The CDR3 spans 10 residues. CDR3 in DNA: TGCAGTGTGCGGCGGGGGCGCCTGGACTTC. It yields the protein CSVRRGRLDF.

The chain couples TRBV5-1 to TRBJ1-1, with D unresolved. CDR3 size: 12 residues. Germline CDR1 is SGHRS and CDR2 is YFSETQ. V was shortened by 0 bases and J by 4 bases, with 4 bases between the two germline ends. In nucleotides, the CDR3 is TGCGCCAGCAGCTTGGACACCACTGAAGCTTTCTTT. It translates to CASSLDTTEAFF.

The chain joins TRBV30 to TRBJ2-7; 7 bases align to TRBD1. This CDR3 has 14 amino acids. The germline CDR1 and CDR2 sequences are GTSNPN and SVGIG (reference sequence). V lost 2 bases to trimming and J lost 2 bases; unmatched junction nucleotides: 6. CDR3 loop: CAWSSGTAPYEQYF. CDR3 nucleotides: TGTGCCTGGAGTTCCGGGACAGCTCCCTACGAGCAGTACTTC. The full variable domain, its missing parts supplied by reference TRBV30 and TRBJ2-7, is SQTIHQWPATLVQPVGSPLSLECTVEGTSNPNLYWYRQAAGRGLQLLFYSVGIGQISSEVPQNLSASRPQDRQFILSSKKLLLSDSGFYLCAWSSGTAPYEQYFGPGTRLTVT.

This chain connects TRBV4-1 to TRBJ2-7; D is perhaps TRBD1 (6 bases). V lost 1 base to trimming and J lost 5 bases, with 24 bases between them. CDR3 length equals 18 residues. CDR1 is MGHRA and CDR2 is YSYEKL in the germline V gene. In nucleotides, the CDR3 is TGCGCCAGCAGCCAAGTCATTAGGACAGTTGGAAACCCCAACGAGCAGTACTTC. It translates to CASSQVIRTVGNPNEQYF.

The V call is TRBV6-5, the J call TRBJ2-1, with D unresolved. CDR3 size: 11 residues. Germline V gene data show CDR1 as MNHEY and CDR2 as SVGAGI. Trimming removed 7 bases at V and 8 bases at J, with 9 bases between. The CDR3 loop reads CASNGGHEQFF. The CDR3 nucleotides are TGTGCCAGCAATGGCGGCCATGAGCAGTTCTTC.

The J gene is TRBJ1-4, the V gene TRBV24-1, with 9 bases lining up with TRBD1. The V and J ends lost 4 bases and 3 bases, in that order; junction bases with no gene match: 5. Germline CDR1 reads KGHDR; CDR2 reads SFDVKD. This CDR3 comprises 16 residues. The CDR3 region has the DNA TGTGCCACCAGTGAGGGAGGGACAGGGCCTAATGAAAAACTGTTTTTT. Its protein is CATSEGGTGPNEKLFF.

The rearrangement uses TRBV9 and TRBJ2-2; 8 bases line up with TRBD2. The CDR3 spans 16 residues. The junction had 10 bases not matched to a gene; V was cut back by 4 bases and J by 5 bases. CDR1 is SGDLS, CDR2 YYNGEE, per germline. The CDR3 loop reads CASSPGGGQRTGELFF. The CDR3 DNA follows: TGTGCCAGCAGCCCCGGCGGGGGGCAGAGGACCGGGGAGCTGTTTTTT. Full variable domain (rest looked up from reference TRBV9 and TRBJ2-2): DSGVTQTPKHLITATGQRVTLRCSPRSGDLSVYWYQQSLDQGLQFLIQYYNGEERAKGNILERFSAQQFPDLHSELNLSSLELGDSALYFCASSPGGGQRTGELFFGEGSRLTVL.